These T cell receptor beta chains were read from a single sample in a study of blood T cells in healthy people across ages. TCRdb re-analysed the 5' RACE reads in MiXCR, keeping a single row per CDR3 protein. The sample has 800,000 to 1,300,000 distinct CDR3 sequences, approximately 26% seen once. Another study also made use of these data, one on T cells of mothers and their children.

The specimen was blood. These receptor sequences come from a girl aged 2 to 9 in good health. Both conserved end residues are part of each CDR3. D genes are given only for firm matches. Expanded clones get a size class; other rows say once, few or many, or leave the size out.

V gene: TRBV9
clone size: few
J gene: TRBJ1-5
D gene: .
CDR3 protein: CASSLGSQGNQPQHF
CDR3 DNA: TGTGCCAGCAGCTTGGGAAGCCAAGGCAATCAGCCCCAGCATTTT

V gene: TRBV29-1
clone size: .
J gene: TRBJ1-1
D gene: .
CDR3 protein: CSVLDNTEAFF
CDR3 DNA: TGCAGCGTATTGGACAACACTGAAGCTTTCTTT

V gene: TRBV3-1
clone size: .
J gene: TRBJ1-2
D gene: .
CDR3 protein: CASSQEPPSYGYTF
CDR3 DNA: TGTGCCAGCAGCCAAGAACCACCGAGCTATGGCTACACCTTC

V gene: TRBV11-2
clone size: few
J gene: TRBJ1-1
D gene: .
CDR3 protein: CASRDEGYTEAFF
CDR3 DNA: TGTGCCAGCAGGGATGAAGGTTATACTGAAGCTTTCTTT

V gene: TRBV7-2
clone size: .
J gene: TRBJ2-7
D gene: TRBD1
CDR3 protein: CASSQRQGGYEQYF
CDR3 DNA: TGTGCCAGCAGCCAGAGACAGGGGGGCTACGAGCAGTACTTC

V gene: TRBV12-3/TRBV12-4
clone size: few
J gene: TRBJ1-2
D gene: .
CDR3 protein: CASSSLSRDIGNYGYTF
CDR3 DNA: TGTGCCAGCAGTTCCCTTTCCCGGGACATAGGGAACTATGGCTACACCTTC

V gene: TRBV6-6
clone size: few
J gene: TRBJ2-7
D gene: TRBD2
CDR3 protein: CASSYSDGTKKYEQYF
CDR3 DNA: TGTGCCAGCAGTTACTCAGACGGGACTAAAAAATACGAGCAGTACTTC

V gene: TRBV11-2
clone size: .
J gene: TRBJ2-1
D gene: .
CDR3 protein: CASSLVTSFSNEQFF
CDR3 DNA: TGTGCCAGCAGCTTAGTTACTAGCTTTTCGAATGAGCAGTTCTTC

V gene: TRBV7-2
clone size: .
J gene: TRBJ1-3
D gene: .
CDR3 protein: CASSPETGATGNTIYF
CDR3 DNA: TGTGCCAGCAGCCCAGAGACAGGCGCAACTGGAAACACCATATATTTT

V gene: TRBV11-2
clone size: .
J gene: TRBJ2-1
D gene: .
CDR3 protein: CASIRSMGEQFF
CDR3 DNA: TGTGCCAGCATACGGAGTATGGGTGAGCAGTTCTTC

V gene: TRBV29-1
clone size: few
J gene: TRBJ2-6
D gene: TRBD1
CDR3 protein: CSVVQGSSGANVLTF
CDR3 DNA: TGCAGCGTTGTACAGGGGAGCTCTGGGGCCAACGTCCTGACTTTC

V gene: TRBV27
clone size: few
J gene: TRBJ2-1
D gene: TRBD1
CDR3 protein: CASGRQGANEQFF
CDR3 DNA: TGTGCCAGCGGAAGACAGGGGGCGAATGAGCAGTTCTTC

V gene: TRBV27
clone size: few
J gene: TRBJ2-5
D gene: TRBD1
CDR3 protein: CASSERLTGGQETQYF
CDR3 DNA: TGTGCCAGCAGTGAACGATTGACAGGGGGCCAAGAGACCCAGTACTTC

V gene: TRBV27
clone size: few
J gene: TRBJ1-2
D gene: .
CDR3 protein: CASGGNPYGYTF
CDR3 DNA: TGTGCCAGCGGCGGAAACCCCTATGGCTACACCTTC

V gene: TRBV27
clone size: .
J gene: TRBJ2-3
D gene: .
CDR3 protein: CASSPGRRSTDTQYF
CDR3 DNA: TGTGCCAGCAGTCCGGGACGGCGTAGCACAGATACGCAGTATTTT

V gene: TRBV7-9
clone size: few
J gene: TRBJ2-7
D gene: .
CDR3 protein: CASSHPPNNRVGEQYF
CDR3 DNA: TGTGCCAGCAGTCATCCTCCCAACAACAGGGTAGGCGAGCAGTACTTC

V gene: TRBV27
clone size: .
J gene: TRBJ2-7
D gene: .
CDR3 protein: CASSLWGGAGYEQYF
CDR3 DNA: TGTGCCAGCAGTTTATGGGGCGGGGCTGGCTACGAGCAGTACTTC

V gene: TRBV7-2
clone size: few
J gene: TRBJ2-7
D gene: .
CDR3 protein: CASSPTLYEQYF
CDR3 DNA: TGTGCCAGCAGCCCGACACTCTACGAGCAGTACTTC

V gene: TRBV6-6
clone size: few
J gene: TRBJ2-1
D gene: .
CDR3 protein: CASRLADYYNEQFF
CDR3 DNA: TGTGCCAGCAGATTAGCGGACTACTACAATGAGCAGTTCTTC

V gene: TRBV11-2
clone size: few
J gene: TRBJ2-7
D gene: .
CDR3 protein: CASSLGIIHEQYF
CDR3 DNA: TGTGCCAGCAGCTTAGGGATAATCCACGAGCAGTACTTC

V gene: TRBV6-5
clone size: .
J gene: TRBJ2-1
D gene: TRBD2
CDR3 protein: CASRYSGTSGPPTSYNEQFF
CDR3 DNA: TGTGCCAGCAGATATTCAGGAACTAGCGGGCCACCCACGTCCTACAATGAGCAGTTCTTC

V gene: TRBV6-6
clone size: .
J gene: TRBJ2-3
D gene: TRBD2
CDR3 protein: CASSFQRGGIQDTQYF
CDR3 DNA: TGTGCCAGCAGTTTTCAGCGGGGGGGAATACAAGATACGCAGTATTTT

V gene: TRBV12-3/TRBV12-4
clone size: .
J gene: TRBJ2-3
D gene: .
CDR3 protein: CASRISLTDTQYF
CDR3 DNA: TGTGCCAGCAGAATCTCGCTCACAGATACGCAGTATTTT

V gene: TRBV7-2
clone size: .
J gene: TRBJ1-1
D gene: .
CDR3 protein: CASSLPRGSAMNTEAFF
CDR3 DNA: TGTGCCAGCAGCTTACCCAGGGGAAGTGCTATGAACACTGAAGCTTTCTTT

V gene: TRBV29-1
clone size: few
J gene: TRBJ1-2
D gene: .
CDR3 protein: CSVTRDGTNYGYTF
CDR3 DNA: TGCAGCGTTACGCGGGACGGTACTAACTATGGCTACACCTTC

V gene: TRBV7-9
clone size: few
J gene: TRBJ1-2
D gene: .
CDR3 protein: CASSGGGRRTYGYTF
CDR3 DNA: TGTGCCAGCAGCGGCGGGGGCAGGCGAACCTATGGCTACACCTTC

V gene: TRBV24-1
clone size: .
J gene: TRBJ2-1
D gene: .
CDR3 protein: CATSDPDGRFNEQFF
CDR3 DNA: TGTGCCACCAGTGACCCCGACGGCCGCTTCAATGAGCAGTTCTTC

V gene: TRBV10-3
clone size: .
J gene: TRBJ1-2
D gene: .
CDR3 protein: CAISEWGRGGYTF
CDR3 DNA: TGTGCCATCAGTGAATGGGGGCGCGGAGGCTACACCTTC

V gene: TRBV9
clone size: .
J gene: TRBJ2-3
D gene: .
CDR3 protein: CASSAGLKDAIDTQYF
CDR3 DNA: TGTGCCAGCAGCGCCGGTCTAAAGGATGCGATAGATACGCAGTATTTT

V gene: TRBV20-1
clone size: .
J gene: TRBJ2-1
D gene: TRBD2
CDR3 protein: CSGAASGNEQFF
CDR3 DNA: TGCAGCGGGGCGGCTAGCGGCAATGAGCAGTTCTTC

V gene: TRBV6-6
clone size: few
J gene: TRBJ2-2
D gene: .
CDR3 protein: CASNIRRERTGELFF
CDR3 DNA: TGTGCCAGCAACATTCGAAGGGAAAGGACCGGGGAGCTGTTTTTT

V gene: TRBV29-1
clone size: .
J gene: TRBJ2-1
D gene: .
CDR3 protein: CSVEYRESYNEQFF
CDR3 DNA: TGCAGCGTCGAATACAGGGAATCCTACAATGAGCAGTTCTTC

V gene: TRBV6-2/TRBV6-3
clone size: few
J gene: TRBJ2-5
D gene: .
CDR3 protein: CASSYTVQETQYF
CDR3 DNA: TGTGCCAGCAGTTACACGGTCCAAGAGACCCAGTACTTC

V gene: TRBV6-1
clone size: few
J gene: TRBJ2-1
D gene: TRBD2
CDR3 protein: CATQGLAGFVEQFF
CDR3 DNA: TGTGCCACGCAAGGACTAGCGGGTTTTGTTGAGCAGTTCTTC

V gene: TRBV9
clone size: many
J gene: TRBJ2-1
D gene: .
CDR3 protein: CASSPPDRDEQFF
CDR3 DNA: TGTGCCAGCAGCCCTCCCGACCGGGATGAGCAGTTCTTC

V gene: TRBV20-1
clone size: few
J gene: TRBJ2-7
D gene: .
CDR3 protein: CSVPLLQGHEQYF
CDR3 DNA: TGCAGTGTCCCCCTGCTACAGGGTCACGAGCAGTACTTC

V gene: TRBV7-8
clone size: few
J gene: TRBJ2-5
D gene: .
CDR3 protein: CASSLGWPRARETQYF
CDR3 DNA: TGTGCCAGCAGCTTAGGGTGGCCTAGGGCCCGAGAGACCCAGTACTTC

V gene: TRBV24-1
clone size: .
J gene: TRBJ1-2
D gene: .
CDR3 protein: CATSDLDTNYGYTF
CDR3 DNA: TGTGCCACCAGTGATTTAGACACGAACTATGGCTACACCTTC

V gene: TRBV4-1
clone size: .
J gene: TRBJ1-2
D gene: .
CDR3 protein: CASSQEDRPSGYGYTF
CDR3 DNA: TGCGCCAGCAGCCAAGAGGACCGACCATCGGGCTATGGCTACACCTTC

V gene: TRBV7-9
clone size: few
J gene: TRBJ2-1
D gene: .
CDR3 protein: CASSFSEEPSSYNEQFF
CDR3 DNA: TGTGCCAGCAGCTTTTCGGAAGAGCCGAGCTCCTACAATGAGCAGTTCTTC

V gene: TRBV6-1
clone size: few
J gene: TRBJ2-1
D gene: .
CDR3 protein: CASRHDSDGLSYNEQFF
CDR3 DNA: TGTGCCAGCAGGCATGATTCCGACGGCCTCTCCTACAATGAGCAGTTCTTC

V gene: TRBV27
clone size: few
J gene: TRBJ2-4
D gene: .
CDR3 protein: CASLDTENIQYF
CDR3 DNA: TGTGCCTCCTTAGACACTGAAAACATTCAGTACTTC

V gene: TRBV12-3/TRBV12-4
clone size: .
J gene: TRBJ2-4
D gene: .
CDR3 protein: CASSSGDVNIQYF
CDR3 DNA: TGTGCCAGCAGTTCGGGAGACGTTAACATTCAGTACTTC

V gene: TRBV7-9
clone size: few
J gene: TRBJ2-1
D gene: .
CDR3 protein: CASTADGSYNEQFF
CDR3 DNA: TGTGCCAGCACGGCGGACGGCTCCTACAATGAGCAGTTCTTC

V gene: TRBV7-9
clone size: many
J gene: TRBJ2-5
D gene: .
CDR3 protein: CASIGQLQETQYF
CDR3 DNA: TGTGCCAGCATTGGGCAGCTTCAAGAGACCCAGTACTTC

V gene: TRBV10-3
clone size: .
J gene: TRBJ1-1
D gene: .
CDR3 protein: CAIGGTSRMNTEAFF
CDR3 DNA: TGTGCCATCGGCGGGACAAGCCGAATGAACACTGAAGCTTTCTTT